These 9 T cell receptor beta chains were all obtained from the same sample, sequenced in a study of regulatory T cells in long-lasting Graves disease. Documented time point: newly diagnosed GD, antithyroid drugs for less than 3 months. RNA extracted from PBMCs served as the sequencing template. Construction of the TCR beta libraries employed iRepertoire HTBI primers in conjunction with Arm-PCR of CDR3 regions. TCRdb recomputed calls from the multiplex PCR reads with MiXCR, one row per CDR3 protein. Seen here are hundreds of thousands of distinct CDR3 sequences, less than 20% observed once, and the top ten hold around 18%. The sample was also linked to a second study, of T cells in Graves' hyperthyroidism and ophthalmopathy.

The source material was peripheral blood mononuclear cells (PBMCs), sampled at new diagnosis, from a patient treated with antithyroid drugs. The receptors were sampled from a woman aged 25 to 39 with Graves disease.

This clonotype was seen a single time. The chain combines TRBV29-1 with TRBJ2-7; TRBD1 might be the D (5 bases). The CDR3 length is 13 residues. Trimming cost V 0 bases and J 4 bases, with 10 bases left between them. CDR1 and CDR2 (germline): SQVTM, ANQGSEA. CDR3 amino acids: CSVEDPSGYEQYF. The CDR3 coding sequence is TGCAGCGTTGAAGATCCTTCAGGGTACGAGCAGTACTTC.

This clonotype appeared many times. The J gene is TRBJ2-5, the V gene TRBV6-1, with 13 bases lining up with TRBD2. This CDR3 comprises 18 residues. Germline values: CDR1 MNHNS, CDR2 SASEGT. V lost 6 bases and J lost 4; bases outside the gene matches: 14. CDR3 loop: CASRGLAGVGILGETQYF. In DNA, the CDR3 is TGTGCCAGCAGAGGACTAGCGGGAGTGGGTATCCTAGGAGAGACCCAGTACTTC.

This clonotype was picked up many times. The gene calls are TRBV12-3 or TRBV12-4 and TRBJ2-1; D unclear. This CDR3 is built from 11 residues. V was cut by 5 bases and J by 8 bases, with 7 bases left in between. CDR3 sequence (DNA): TGTGCCAGCAGTGGCATTCATGAGCAGTTCTTC. It is translated as CASSGIHEQFF.

This clonotype was counted many times. The chain links TRBV5-1 to TRBJ2-3, with D unclear. Germline CDR1 and CDR2: SGHRS and YFSETQ. V was shortened by 6 bases and J by 6 bases, with 14 bases between the two germline ends. This CDR3 contains 13 residues. The CDR3 sequence is CASKEPGGDTQYF. CDR3 DNA: TGCGCCAGCAAGGAGCCCGGTGGGGATACGCAGTATTTT.

This clonotype was seen a few times. The rearrangement links TRBV10-3 to TRBJ2-5; D is possibly TRBD2 (6 bases). CDR1 is ENHRY and CDR2 is SYGVKD in the germline V gene. This CDR3 comprises 13 residues. V was clipped by 4 bases and J by 5 bases, with 11 bases between them. In DNA, the CDR3 is TGTGCCATCAGTGTTCGGGAGCGGGAGACCCAGTACTTC. This encodes CAISVRERETQYF.

This clonotype was observed many times. The genes are TRBV12-3 or TRBV12-4 and TRBJ2-1, with TRBD2 matching 7 bases. The CDR3 extends over 15 amino acids. Germline trimming cut 3 bases from V and 5 bases from J; bases unmatched to any gene: 7. CDR3 bases: TGTGCCAGCAGTTTCTGGGGGAGGGCCCACAATGAGCAGTTCTTC. Protein product: CASSFWGRAHNEQFF.

The sample holds many counts of this clonotype. CDR3 amino acids: CSARADTQYF. In nucleotides, the CDR3 is TGCAGTGCTAGAGCGGATACGCAGTATTTT. The chain employs TRBV20-1 and TRBJ2-3; D is unclear. In germline, CDR1 is DFQATT, CDR2 SNEGSKA (reference sequence). CDR3 length: 10 residues. Trimming removed 1 base at V and 6 bases at J, with 2 bases between.

This clonotype appeared once. V is TRBV7-9 and J is TRBJ2-5, with TRBD2 identical over 12 bases. The CDR3 has 17 amino acids. Germline CDR1 reads SEHNR; CDR2 reads FQNEAQ (reference sequence). V shed 8 bases, J shed 4 bases, and the junction held 14 bases outside the gene matches. The CDR3 protein is CASVTSGRRSERETQYF. CDR3 bases: TGTGCCAGCGTCACTAGCGGGAGGCGGAGTGAGAGAGAGACCCAGTACTTC.

This clonotype was seen many times. The V and J genes are TRBV19 and TRBJ1-2; 7 bases are a match to TRBD1. CDR1 LNHDA and CDR2 SQIVND come from the germline V gene (reference sequence). V was pared by 6 bases and J by 8 bases, with 9 bases of the junction left unmatched. The CDR3 is made up of 13 amino acids. In DNA, the CDR3 is TGTGCCAGTAGCGACAGGGTAGCGTACGGCTACACCTTC. Encoded protein: CASSDRVAYGYTF.